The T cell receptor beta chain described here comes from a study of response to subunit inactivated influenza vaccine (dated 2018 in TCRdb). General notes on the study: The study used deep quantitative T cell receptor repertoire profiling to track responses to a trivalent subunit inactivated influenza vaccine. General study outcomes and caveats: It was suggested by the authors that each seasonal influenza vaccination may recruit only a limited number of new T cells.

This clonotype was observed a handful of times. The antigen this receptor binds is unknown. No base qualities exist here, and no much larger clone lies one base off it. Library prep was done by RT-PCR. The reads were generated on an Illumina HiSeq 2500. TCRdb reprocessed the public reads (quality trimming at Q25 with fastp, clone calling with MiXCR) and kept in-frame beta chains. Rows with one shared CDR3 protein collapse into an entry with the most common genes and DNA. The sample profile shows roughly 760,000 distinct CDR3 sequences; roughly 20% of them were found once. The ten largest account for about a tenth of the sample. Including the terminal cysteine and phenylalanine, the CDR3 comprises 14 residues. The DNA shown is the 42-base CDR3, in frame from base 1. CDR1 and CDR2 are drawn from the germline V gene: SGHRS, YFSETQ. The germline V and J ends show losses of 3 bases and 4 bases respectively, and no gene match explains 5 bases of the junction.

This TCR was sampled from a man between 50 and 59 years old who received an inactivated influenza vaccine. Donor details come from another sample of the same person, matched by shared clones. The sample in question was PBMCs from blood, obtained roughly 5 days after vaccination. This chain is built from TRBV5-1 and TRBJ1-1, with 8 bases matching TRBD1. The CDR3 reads CASSSGQGGTEAFF. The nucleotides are TGCGCCAGCAGCTCTGGACAGGGAGGCACTGAAGCTTTCTTT.